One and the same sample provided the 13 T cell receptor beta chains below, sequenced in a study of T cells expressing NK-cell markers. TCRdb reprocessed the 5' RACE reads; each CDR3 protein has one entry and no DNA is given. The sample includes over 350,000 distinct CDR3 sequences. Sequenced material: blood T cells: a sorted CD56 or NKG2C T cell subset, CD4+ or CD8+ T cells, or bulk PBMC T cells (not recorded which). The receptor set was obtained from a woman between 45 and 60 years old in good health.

CDR3 sequence reads: CASRRRGANYGYTF. V is TRBV6-5 and J is TRBJ1-2; TCRdb names TRBD1, which stays unverified in the absence of DNA. Germline CDR1 is MNHEY and CDR2 is SVGAGI. The CDR3 is 14 residues long.

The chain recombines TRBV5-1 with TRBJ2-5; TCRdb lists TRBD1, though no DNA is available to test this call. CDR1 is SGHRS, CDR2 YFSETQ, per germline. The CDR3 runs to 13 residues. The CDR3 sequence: CASSPVPGQFQYF.

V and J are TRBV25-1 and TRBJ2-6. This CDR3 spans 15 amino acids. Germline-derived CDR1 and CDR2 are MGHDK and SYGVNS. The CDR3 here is CASSQPGAGANVLTF.

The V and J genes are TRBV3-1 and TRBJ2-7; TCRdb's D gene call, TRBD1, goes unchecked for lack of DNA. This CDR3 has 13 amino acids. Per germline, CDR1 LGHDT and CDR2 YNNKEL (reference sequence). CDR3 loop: CASSHTTGEEQYF.

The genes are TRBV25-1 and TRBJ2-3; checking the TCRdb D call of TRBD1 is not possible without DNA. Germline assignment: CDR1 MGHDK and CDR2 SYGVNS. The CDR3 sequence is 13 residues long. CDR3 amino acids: CASRAGYTDTQYF.

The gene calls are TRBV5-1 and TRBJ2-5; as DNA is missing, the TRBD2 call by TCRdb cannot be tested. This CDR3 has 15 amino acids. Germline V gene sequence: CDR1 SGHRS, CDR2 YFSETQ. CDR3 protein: CASSLAGGPQETQYF.

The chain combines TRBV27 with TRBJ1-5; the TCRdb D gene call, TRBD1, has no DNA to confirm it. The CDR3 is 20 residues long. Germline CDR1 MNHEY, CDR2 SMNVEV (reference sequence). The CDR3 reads CASSLARTGGGGTLNQPQHF.

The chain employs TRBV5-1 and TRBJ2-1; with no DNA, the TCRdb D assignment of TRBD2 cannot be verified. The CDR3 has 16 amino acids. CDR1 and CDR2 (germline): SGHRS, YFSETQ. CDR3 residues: CASSLGPAGVRDEQFF. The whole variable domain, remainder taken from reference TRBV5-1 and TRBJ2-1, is KAGVTQTPRYLIKTRGQQVTLSCSPISGHRSVSWYQQTPGQGLQFLFEYFSETQRNKGNFPGRFSGRQFSNSRSEMNVSTLELGDSALYLCASSLGPAGVRDEQFFGPGTRLTVL.

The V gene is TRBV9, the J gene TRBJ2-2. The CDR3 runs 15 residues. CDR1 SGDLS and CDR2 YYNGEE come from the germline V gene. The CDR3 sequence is CASSETSVNTGELFF.

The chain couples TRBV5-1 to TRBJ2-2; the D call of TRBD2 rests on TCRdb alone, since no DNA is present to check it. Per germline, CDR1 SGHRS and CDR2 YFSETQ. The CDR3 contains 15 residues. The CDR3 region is CASSSAGGSTGELFF.

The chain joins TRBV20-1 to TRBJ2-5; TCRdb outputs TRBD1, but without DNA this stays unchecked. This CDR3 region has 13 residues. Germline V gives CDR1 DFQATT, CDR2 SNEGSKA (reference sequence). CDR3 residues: CSAREGVPETQYF.

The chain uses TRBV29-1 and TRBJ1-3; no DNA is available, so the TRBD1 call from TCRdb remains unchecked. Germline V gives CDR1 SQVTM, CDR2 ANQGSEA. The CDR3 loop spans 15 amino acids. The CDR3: CSAHWTGDSGNTIYF. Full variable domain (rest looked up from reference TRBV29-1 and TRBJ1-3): SAVISQKPSRDICQRGTSLTIQCQVDSQVTMMFWYRQQPGQSLTLIATANQGSEATYESGFVIDKFPISRPNLTFSTLTVSNMSPEDSSIYLCSAHWTGDSGNTIYFGEGSWLTVV.

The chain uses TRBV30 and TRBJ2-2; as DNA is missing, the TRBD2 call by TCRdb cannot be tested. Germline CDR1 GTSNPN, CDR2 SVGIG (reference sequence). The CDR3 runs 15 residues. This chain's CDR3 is CAGYGGPVSAGELFF.